A single sample gave rise to the 7 T cell receptor beta chains below, sequenced in a study of OX40 agonist ivuxolimab in advanced cancers. Libraries were prepared by immunoSEQ multiplex PCR; TCRdb keeps only in-frame clonotypes and omits some of them. The top ten hold 8% to 11% of the sample, which has about 69,000 clones, around 91% seen once. This specimen was CD4+ or CD8+ T cells sorted from blood, taken in a trial of the OX40 agonist ivuxolimab. These receptors originate from an adult with an advanced solid tumor such as melanoma, head and neck, liver or kidney cancer.

In DNA form, the CDR3 reads TGTGCCAGTAGGCGTCTAGGACTGAACACTGAAGCTTTCTTT. This encodes CASRRLGLNTEAFF. The chain links TRBV19 to TRBJ1-1; D is unresolved. V was shortened by 6 bases and J by 0 bases, with 11 bases between the two germline ends. This CDR3 region has 14 residues. The V gene's germline CDR1 is LNHDA and CDR2 SQIVND (reference sequence).

CDR3 DNA: TGTGCCAGCAGCCAAGAGGGGCAGCCCCAGCATTTT. It specifies CASSQEGQPQHF. The rearrangement joins TRBV11-2 to TRBJ1-5; the D gene is possibly TRBD1 (5 bases). Deletions cut 5 bases from V and 7 bases from J, with 9 bases between. The CDR3 extends over 12 amino acids. Germline V gene lookup returns CDR1 SGHAT and CDR2 FQNNGV.

This chain connects TRBV7-2 to TRBJ2-4; 13 positions agree with TRBD2. The CDR3 has 17 residues. CDR1 and CDR2 (germline): SGHTA, FQGNSA. After removal of 0 bases from V and 6 bases from J, the junction contained 5 bases not matched to a gene. CDR3 sequence reads: CASSLAGLAGRSNIQYF. In DNA form, the CDR3 reads TGTGCCAGCAGCTTAGCGGGACTAGCGGGACGGTCAAACATTCAGTACTTC. The entire variable domain, with the rest obtained from reference TRBV7-2 and TRBJ2-4, is as follows: GAGVSQSPSNKVTEKGKDVELRCDPISGHTALYWYRQSLGQGLEFLIYFQGNSAPDKSGLPSDRFSAERTGGSVSTLTIQRTQQEDSAVYLCASSLAGLAGRSNIQYFGAGTRLSVL.

The CDR3 here is CASSLDMGADTQYF. The CDR3 coding sequence is TGTGCCAGCAGCTTAGATATGGGCGCAGATACGCAGTATTTT. The chain couples TRBV11-3 to TRBJ2-3; D uncertain. Germline lookup yields CDR1 SGHNT and CDR2 YENEEA. CDR3 size: 14 residues. With 0 bases removed from V and 4 bases from J, the gap between germline ends came to 8 bases.

The chain is built from TRBV28 and TRBJ1-2, with D uncertain. Germline assignment: CDR1 MDHEN and CDR2 SYDVKM. V lost 3 bases to trimming and J lost 7 bases, with 12 bases between them. The CDR3 length is 13 residues. The CDR3 loop reads CASSFSKASGYTF. The CDR3 nucleotides read TGTGCCAGCAGTTTCTCGAAGGCATCTGGCTACACCTTC.

V and J are TRBV5-5 and TRBJ2-5, with TRBD1 identical over 10 bases. The CDR3 consists of 15 residues. V lost 4 bases and J lost 5; bases outside the gene matches: 8. CDR1 SGHKS and CDR2 YYEKEE come from the germline V gene (reference sequence). CDR3 sequence reads: CASSRTTGGRETQYF. CDR3 DNA: TGTGCCAGCAGCCGTACGACAGGGGGCCGGGAGACCCAGTACTTC.

The chain couples TRBV27 to TRBJ2-5, with 7 bases matching TRBD1. Germline V gene data show CDR1 as MNHEY and CDR2 as SMNVEV (reference sequence). The CDR3 runs to 14 residues. V shed 10 bases, J shed 5 bases, and the junction held 13 bases outside the gene matches. DNA of the CDR3: TGTGCCACCAAACGACAGGGTGGTTCCGAGACCCAGTACTTC. It is translated as CATKRQGGSETQYF.